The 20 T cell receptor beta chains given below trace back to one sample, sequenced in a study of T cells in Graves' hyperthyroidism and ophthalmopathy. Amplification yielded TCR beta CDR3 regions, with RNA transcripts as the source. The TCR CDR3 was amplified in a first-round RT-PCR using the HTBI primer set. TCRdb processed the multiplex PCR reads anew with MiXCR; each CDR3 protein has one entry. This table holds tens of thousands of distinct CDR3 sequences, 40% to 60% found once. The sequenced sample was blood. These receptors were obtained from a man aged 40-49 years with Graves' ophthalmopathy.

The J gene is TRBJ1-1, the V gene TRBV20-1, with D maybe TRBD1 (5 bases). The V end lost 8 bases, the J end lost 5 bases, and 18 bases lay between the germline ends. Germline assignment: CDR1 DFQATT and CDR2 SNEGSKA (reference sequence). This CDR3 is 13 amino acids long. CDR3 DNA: TGCAGTACCCAGGGCGGGTTGAGGACTGAAGCTTTCTTT. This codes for CSTQGGLRTEAFF.

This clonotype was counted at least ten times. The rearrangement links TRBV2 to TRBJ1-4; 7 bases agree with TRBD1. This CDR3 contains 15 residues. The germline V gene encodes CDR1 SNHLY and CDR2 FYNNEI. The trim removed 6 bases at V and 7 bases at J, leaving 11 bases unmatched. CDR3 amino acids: CASRETGAPIEKLFF. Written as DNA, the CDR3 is TGTGCCAGCAGGGAAACAGGGGCCCCTATTGAAAAACTGTTTTTT.

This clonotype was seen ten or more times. CDR3 sequence reads: CASSSSDSNQPQHF. The DNA of the CDR3 is TGTGCCAGCAGTTCGTCGGATAGCAATCAGCCCCAGCATTTT. The V and J genes are TRBV6-6 and TRBJ1-5; D call uncertain. Germline V gives CDR1 MNHNY, CDR2 SVGAGI (reference sequence). V gave up 4 bases and J gave up 0 bases, with 7 bases separating them. The CDR3 has 14 residues.

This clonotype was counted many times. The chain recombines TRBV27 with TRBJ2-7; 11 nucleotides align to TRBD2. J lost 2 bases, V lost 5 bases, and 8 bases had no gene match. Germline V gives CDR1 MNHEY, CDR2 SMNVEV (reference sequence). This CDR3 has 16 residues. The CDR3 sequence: CASSLHLAGGPYEQYF. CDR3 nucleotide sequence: TGTGCCAGCAGTCTACATTTAGCGGGGGGGCCCTACGAGCAGTACTTC.

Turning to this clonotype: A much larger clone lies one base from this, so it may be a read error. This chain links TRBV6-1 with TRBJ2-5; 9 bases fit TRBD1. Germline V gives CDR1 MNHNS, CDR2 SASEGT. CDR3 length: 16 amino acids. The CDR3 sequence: CAGSEPFLQGAETQYF. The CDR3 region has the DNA TGTGCCGGCAGTGAACCTTTCCTACAGGGGGCGGAGACCCAGTACTTC.

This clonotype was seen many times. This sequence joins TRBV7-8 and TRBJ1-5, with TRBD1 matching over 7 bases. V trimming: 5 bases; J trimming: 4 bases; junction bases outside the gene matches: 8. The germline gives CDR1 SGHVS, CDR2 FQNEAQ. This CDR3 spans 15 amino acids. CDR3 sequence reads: CASSKSRTGNQPQHF. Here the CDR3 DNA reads TGTGCCAGCAGCAAAAGTAGGACAGGAAATCAGCCCCAGCATTTT.

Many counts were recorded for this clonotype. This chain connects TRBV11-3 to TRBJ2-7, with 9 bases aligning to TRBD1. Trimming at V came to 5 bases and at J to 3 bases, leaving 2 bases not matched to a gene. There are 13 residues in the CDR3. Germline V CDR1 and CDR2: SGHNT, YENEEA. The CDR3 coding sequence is TGTGCCAGCAGCCTGACAGGGGGCTACGAGCAGTACTTC. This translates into CASSLTGGYEQYF.

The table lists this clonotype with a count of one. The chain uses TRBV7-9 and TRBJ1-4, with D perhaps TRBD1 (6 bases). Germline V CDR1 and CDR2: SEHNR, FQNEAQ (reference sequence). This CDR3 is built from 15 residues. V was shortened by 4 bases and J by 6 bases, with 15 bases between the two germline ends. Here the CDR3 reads CASSSSGQSYEKLFF. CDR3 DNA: TGTGCCAGCAGCTCAAGCGGACAGTCTTATGAAAAACTGTTTTTT.

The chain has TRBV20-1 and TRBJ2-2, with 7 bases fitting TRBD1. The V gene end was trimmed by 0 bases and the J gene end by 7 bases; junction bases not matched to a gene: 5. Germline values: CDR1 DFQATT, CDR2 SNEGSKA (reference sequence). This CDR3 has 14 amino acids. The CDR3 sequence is CSARDLGGSGELFF. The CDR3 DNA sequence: TGCAGTGCTAGAGATCTAGGGGGCAGCGGGGAGCTGTTTTTT.

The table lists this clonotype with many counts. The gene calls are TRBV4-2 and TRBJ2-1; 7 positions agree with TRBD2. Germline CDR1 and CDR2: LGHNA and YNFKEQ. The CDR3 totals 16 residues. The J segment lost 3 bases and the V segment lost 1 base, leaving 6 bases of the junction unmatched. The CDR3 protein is CASSQGAGLGYNEQFF. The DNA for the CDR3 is TGTGCCAGCAGCCAAGGAGCGGGACTCGGCTACAATGAGCAGTTCTTC.

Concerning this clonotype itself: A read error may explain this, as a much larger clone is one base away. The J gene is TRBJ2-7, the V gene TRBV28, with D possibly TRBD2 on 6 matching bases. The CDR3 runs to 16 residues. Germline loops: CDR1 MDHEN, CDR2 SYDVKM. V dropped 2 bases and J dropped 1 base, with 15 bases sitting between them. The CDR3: CASSLRGLARSYEQYF. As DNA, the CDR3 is TGTGCCAGCAGTTTACGTGGTCTAGCGAGATCCTACGAGCAGTACTTC.

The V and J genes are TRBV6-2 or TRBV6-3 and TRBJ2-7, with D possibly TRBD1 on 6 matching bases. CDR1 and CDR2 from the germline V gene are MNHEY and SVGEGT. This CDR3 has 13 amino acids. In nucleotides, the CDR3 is TGTATCAGCAGAACAGGGAATAGGTACGAGCAGTACTTC. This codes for CISRTGNRYEQYF.

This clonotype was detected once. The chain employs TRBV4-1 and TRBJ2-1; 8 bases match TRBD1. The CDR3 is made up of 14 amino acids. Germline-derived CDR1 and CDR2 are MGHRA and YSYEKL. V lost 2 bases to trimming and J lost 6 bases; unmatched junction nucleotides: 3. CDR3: CASSQYQGANEQFF. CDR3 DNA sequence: TGCGCCAGCAGCCAATACCAGGGGGCCAATGAGCAGTTCTTC.

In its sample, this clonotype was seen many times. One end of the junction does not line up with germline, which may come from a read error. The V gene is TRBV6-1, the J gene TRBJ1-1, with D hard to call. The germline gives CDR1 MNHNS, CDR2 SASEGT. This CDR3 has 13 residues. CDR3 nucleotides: TGTGCCAGCAGTGAAGCCCCCGGAGGGTCGGGAGAATTT. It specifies CASSEAPGGSGEF.

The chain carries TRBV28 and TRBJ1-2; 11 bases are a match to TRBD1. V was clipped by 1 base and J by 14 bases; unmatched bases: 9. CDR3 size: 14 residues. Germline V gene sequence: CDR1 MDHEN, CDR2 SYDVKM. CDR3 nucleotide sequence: TGTGCCAGCAGTTTATCCGGGACAGGGGGAGATCAGACCTTC. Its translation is CASSLSGTGGDQTF.

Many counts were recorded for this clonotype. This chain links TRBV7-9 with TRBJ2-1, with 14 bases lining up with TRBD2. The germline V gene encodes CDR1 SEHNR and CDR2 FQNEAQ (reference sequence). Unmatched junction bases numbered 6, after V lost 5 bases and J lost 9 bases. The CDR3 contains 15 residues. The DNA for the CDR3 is TGTGCCAGCAGCGAAGGACTAGCGGGAGGTGGTGAGCAGTTCTTC. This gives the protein CASSEGLAGGGEQFF.

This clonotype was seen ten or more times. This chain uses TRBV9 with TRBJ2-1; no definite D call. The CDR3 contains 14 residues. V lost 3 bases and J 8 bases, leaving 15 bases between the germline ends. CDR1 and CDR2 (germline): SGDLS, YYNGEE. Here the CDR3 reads CASSAHINSDEQFF. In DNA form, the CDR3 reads TGTGCCAGCAGCGCCCACATTAACAGTGATGAGCAGTTCTTC. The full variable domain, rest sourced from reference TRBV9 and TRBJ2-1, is DSGVTQTPKHLITATGQRVTLRCSPRSGDLSVYWYQQSLDQGLQFLIQYYNGEERAKGNILERFSAQQFPDLHSELNLSSLELGDSALYFCASSAHINSDEQFFGPGTRLTVL.

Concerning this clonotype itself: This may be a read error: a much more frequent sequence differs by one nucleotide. The chain's CDR3 is CASSPGLACHGQYF. The CDR3 coding sequence is TGTGCCAGCAGCCCGGGACTAGCGTGCCACGGGCAGTACTTC. V gene TRBV7-2 combines with J gene TRBJ2-7, with 10 bases fitting TRBD2. The V and J ends lost 5 bases and 9 bases, in that order; junction bases with no gene match: 10. Germline lookup yields CDR1 SGHTA and CDR2 FQGNSA. This CDR3 has 14 amino acids.

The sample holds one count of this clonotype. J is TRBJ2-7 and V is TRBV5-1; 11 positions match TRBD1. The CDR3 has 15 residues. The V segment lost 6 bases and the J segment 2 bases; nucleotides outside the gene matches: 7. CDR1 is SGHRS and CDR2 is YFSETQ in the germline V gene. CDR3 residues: CASTMGGQGAYEQYF. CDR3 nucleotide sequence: TGCGCCAGCACCATGGGGGGACAGGGGGCCTACGAGCAGTACTTC. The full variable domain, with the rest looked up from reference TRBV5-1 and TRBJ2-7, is KAGVTQTPRYLIKTRGQQVTLSCSPISGHRSVSWYQQTPGQGLQFLFEYFSETQRNKGNFPGRFSGRQFSNSRSEMNVSTLELGDSALYLCASTMGGQGAYEQYFGPGTRLTVT.

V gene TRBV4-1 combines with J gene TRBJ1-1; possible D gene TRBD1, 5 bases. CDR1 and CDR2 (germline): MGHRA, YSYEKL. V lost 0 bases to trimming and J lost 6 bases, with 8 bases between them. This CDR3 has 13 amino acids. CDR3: CASSQEGRAEAFF. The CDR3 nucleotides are TGCGCCAGCAGCCAAGAGGGCAGGGCTGAAGCTTTCTTT.